A selection of T cell receptor beta chains follows, all from one sample in a study of CD8 T cells in Susac syndrome. TCRdb ran MiXCR on the immunoSEQ multiplex PCR reads and lists one entry per CDR3 protein. The repertoire has about 80,000 distinct CDR3 sequences, about 93% of them found once; the top ten carry over 0.5%. The sequenced material came from CD4+ T cells from PBMCs. These receptors were collected from a human donor with Susac syndrome. Each CDR3 is given with its conserved first and last residue. D genes are given only for firm matches. Clone size is stated in some rows and not others, as once, few, many or a class when expanded.

clone size: once; J gene: TRBJ2-5; V gene: TRBV18; D gene: -; CDR3 protein: CASSLNLVSQGATETQYF; CDR3 DNA: TGTGCCAGCTCACTCAACTTGGTTTCACAAGGGGCTACGGAGACCCAGTACTTC
clone size: -; J gene: TRBJ2-7; V gene: TRBV15; D gene: -; CDR3 protein: CVTSRESGPYEQYF; CDR3 DNA: TGTGTCACCAGCAGAGAGTCGGGACCCTACGAGCAGTACTTC
clone size: -; J gene: TRBJ2-4; V gene: TRBV6-5; D gene: TRBD1; CDR3 protein: CASSYLGTGRPKNIQYF; CDR3 DNA: TGTGCCAGCAGTTATCTAGGGACAGGAAGGCCCAAAAACATTCAGTACTTC
clone size: -; J gene: TRBJ2-5; V gene: TRBV7-6; D gene: -; CDR3 protein: CASSLVGTGETQYF; CDR3 DNA: TGTGCCAGCAGCTTAGTTGGGACGGGAGAGACCCAGTACTTC
clone size: -; J gene: TRBJ1-5; V gene: TRBV6-2/TRBV6-3; D gene: -; CDR3 protein: CASSPGYAGDQPQHF; CDR3 DNA: TGTGCCAGCAGTCCGGGATACGCGGGGGATCAGCCCCAGCATTTT
clone size: -; J gene: TRBJ1-6; V gene: TRBV3-1; D gene: -; CDR3 protein: CASSQASGSGSPLHF; CDR3 DNA: TGTGCCAGCAGCCAAGCGTCAGGGTCCGGGTCACCCCTCCACTTT
clone size: -; J gene: TRBJ1-3; V gene: TRBV7-9; D gene: -; CDR3 protein: CASSPSNTIYF; CDR3 DNA: TGTGCCAGCAGCCCGTCCAACACCATATATTTT
clone size: -; J gene: TRBJ2-7; V gene: TRBV7-9; D gene: -; CDR3 protein: CASSLAGGTLYEQYF; CDR3 DNA: TGTGCCAGCAGCCTCGCCGGTGGGACCCTCTACGAGCAGTACTTC
clone size: -; J gene: TRBJ2-7; V gene: TRBV19; D gene: TRBD1; CDR3 protein: CASRPGQGLHEQYF; CDR3 DNA: TGTGCCAGTAGACCGGGACAGGGGCTGCACGAGCAGTACTTC
clone size: once; J gene: TRBJ2-5; V gene: TRBV7-6; D gene: -; CDR3 protein: CASSLEGSSVIQETQYF; CDR3 DNA: TGTGCCAGCAGCTTAGAGGGCAGTTCGGTTATCCAAGAGACCCAGTACTTC
clone size: -; J gene: TRBJ2-3; V gene: TRBV19; D gene: TRBD1; CDR3 protein: CASSRTGGDTQYF; CDR3 DNA: TGTGCCAGTAGTCGGACAGGTGGAGATACGCAGTATTTT
clone size: -; J gene: TRBJ2-5; V gene: TRBV30; D gene: -; CDR3 protein: CAWTPRGFPETQYF; CDR3 DNA: TGTGCCTGGACTCCCAGGGGTTTCCCTGAGACCCAGTACTTC
clone size: -; J gene: TRBJ1-1; V gene: TRBV9; D gene: TRBD1; CDR3 protein: CASSVGGGTGNTEAFF; CDR3 DNA: TGTGCCAGCAGCGTAGGGGGAGGGACAGGGAACACTGAAGCTTTCTTT
clone size: few; J gene: TRBJ2-4; V gene: TRBV2; D gene: -; CDR3 protein: CASSGELRNIQYF; CDR3 DNA: TGTGCCAGCAGTGGGGAGTTAAGAAACATTCAGTACTTC
clone size: -; J gene: TRBJ2-2; V gene: TRBV11-3; D gene: -; CDR3 protein: CASSHLASSTGTGELFF; CDR3 DNA: TGTGCCAGCAGCCACTTAGCCTCTTCCACAGGGACCGGGGAGCTGTTTTTT
clone size: -; J gene: TRBJ2-3; V gene: TRBV7-3; D gene: -; CDR3 protein: CASSPGANTDTQYF; CDR3 DNA: TGTGCCAGCAGCCCAGGGGCGAATACAGATACGCAGTATTTT
clone size: -; J gene: TRBJ2-5; V gene: TRBV4-2; D gene: TRBD1; CDR3 protein: CASSQVGTGGETQYF; CDR3 DNA: TGTGCCAGCAGCCAAGTTGGGACAGGCGGGGAGACCCAGTACTTC
clone size: -; J gene: TRBJ2-7; V gene: TRBV7-2; D gene: -; CDR3 protein: CASSLLRQSYEQYF; CDR3 DNA: TGTGCCAGCAGCTTATTAAGACAGTCCTACGAGCAGTACTTC
clone size: -; J gene: TRBJ2-5; V gene: TRBV20-1; D gene: -; CDR3 protein: CSAGIFPGLQTQYF; CDR3 DNA: TGCAGTGCTGGTATATTCCCTGGCCTCCAGACCCAGTACTTC
clone size: once; J gene: TRBJ2-3; V gene: TRBV6-4; D gene: TRBD1; CDR3 protein: CASSPYDRDQDTQYF; CDR3 DNA: TGTGCCAGCAGTCCCTATGACAGGGATCAAGATACGCAGTATTTT
clone size: -; J gene: TRBJ1-3; V gene: TRBV2; D gene: TRBD1; CDR3 protein: CASRTGGSGNTIYF; CDR3 DNA: TGTGCCAGCAGGACAGGGGGCTCTGGAAACACCATATATTTT
clone size: -; J gene: TRBJ2-1; V gene: TRBV18; D gene: -; CDR3 protein: CASSPDTGVDYNEQFF; CDR3 DNA: TGTGCCAGCTCACCAGACACGGGGGTTGACTACAATGAGCAGTTCTTC
clone size: -; J gene: TRBJ2-3; V gene: TRBV29-1; D gene: TRBD1; CDR3 protein: CSAGTGISTDTQYF; CDR3 DNA: TGCAGCGCCGGGACAGGTATTAGCACAGATACGCAGTATTTT
clone size: -; J gene: TRBJ2-1; V gene: TRBV20-1; D gene: TRBD2; CDR3 protein: CSARAVAGSALSYNEQFF; CDR3 DNA: TGCAGTGCTAGAGCGGTAGCGGGGTCCGCGCTTTCCTACAATGAGCAGTTCTTC
clone size: once; J gene: TRBJ1-4; V gene: TRBV27; D gene: TRBD1; CDR3 protein: CASSSHRGGGEKLFF; CDR3 DNA: TGTGCCAGCAGTTCCCACAGGGGCGGTGGTGAAAAACTGTTTTTT
clone size: -; J gene: TRBJ2-1; V gene: TRBV15; D gene: -; CDR3 protein: CATSRDDRGEQFF; CDR3 DNA: TGTGCCACCAGCAGAGATGACCGGGGTGAGCAGTTCTTC